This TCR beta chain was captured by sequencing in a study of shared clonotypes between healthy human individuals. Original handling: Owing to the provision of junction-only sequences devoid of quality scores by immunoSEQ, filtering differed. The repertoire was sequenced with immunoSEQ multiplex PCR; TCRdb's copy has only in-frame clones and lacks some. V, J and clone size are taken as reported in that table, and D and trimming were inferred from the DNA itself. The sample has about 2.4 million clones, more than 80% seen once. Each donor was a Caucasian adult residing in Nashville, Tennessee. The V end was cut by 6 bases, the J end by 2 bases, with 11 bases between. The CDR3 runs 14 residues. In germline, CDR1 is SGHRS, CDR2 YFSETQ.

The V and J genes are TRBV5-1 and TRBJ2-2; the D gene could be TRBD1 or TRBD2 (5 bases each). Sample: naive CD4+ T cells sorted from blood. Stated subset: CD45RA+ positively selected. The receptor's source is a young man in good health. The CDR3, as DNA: TGCGCCAGCAAGCGAGGGGAAAACACCGGGGAGCTGTTTTTT. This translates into CASKRGENTGELFF.